This T cell receptor (beta chain) was recovered during a study of blood T cell repertoires in COVID-19. Study in general: Acute and convalescent COVID-19 specimens originated in the United States, Italy and Spain. In each case, the material was cDNA or gDNA derived from T cells, B-cell-depleted T cells, or PBMCs.

In the original processing: Estimation of nucleated cell counts was performed using reference gene primer amplification. TCRdb's copy holds only in-frame clones and misses some; the assay was immunoSEQ multiplex PCR. V and J calls and clone size follow that table, whereas D and trimming were derived from the DNA. The sample has a few hundred thousand clones, around 89% seen once. Per germline, CDR1 LNHDA and CDR2 SQIVND (reference sequence). Losses at the gene ends were 3 bases for V and 3 bases for J; bases not matched to a gene: 7. The CDR3 runs to 16 residues. The rearrangement uses TRBV19 and TRBJ1-1; TRBD1 aligns across 10 bases. The sequence came from a man aged 25 to 40 with acute or convalescent COVID-19. The sample comprised peripheral blood. CDR3 amino acids: CASSIRRGTGDTEAFF. Here the CDR3 DNA reads TGTGCCAGTAGTATTAGGAGGGGGACAGGGGACACTGAAGCTTTCTTT.